Presented here are 11 T cell receptor beta chains from one specimen sequenced in a study of blood T cell repertoires in COVID-19. The method was immunoSEQ multiplex PCR; TCRdb's version includes in-frame clones alone and lacks a portion of them. Of 95,000 to 150,000 clones in the sample, around 87% were seen once. Sequencing input: peripheral blood. Receptors were obtained from a woman aged 70 to 79 with acute or convalescent COVID-19.

This clone has just a few counts. The V gene is TRBV7-3, the J gene TRBJ2-2; D ambiguous. The germline V gene encodes CDR1 SGHTA and CDR2 FQGTGA. CDR3 length equals 14 residues. V lost 5 bases to trimming and J lost 1 base, with 8 bases between them. As DNA, the CDR3 is TGTGCCAGCAGCCAAAATAGGAACACCGGGGAGCTGTTTTTT. Protein: CASSQNRNTGELFF.

The CDR3 DNA follows: TGTGCCAGCAGCTTAAACAGGGAAGGGACCCAGTACTTC. It translates to CASSLNREGTQYF. The chain employs TRBV7-2 and TRBJ2-5, with a possible D match to TRBD1 (6 bases). The CDR3 has 13 residues. CDR1 and CDR2 (germline): SGHTA, FQGNSA. V lost 2 bases to trimming and J lost 7 bases, with 11 bases between them.

This chain connects TRBV19 to TRBJ1-3, with TRBD1 as a possible D gene (6 bases). V was trimmed by 8 bases and J by 0 bases, leaving 11 bases between them. Per germline, CDR1 LNHDA and CDR2 SQIVND (reference sequence). The CDR3 length is 14 residues. CDR3: CASSDRNSGNTIYF. The CDR3 coding sequence is TGTGCCAGTTCTGACAGGAACTCTGGAAACACCATATATTTT. The complete variable domain, with remaining parts taken from reference TRBV19 and TRBJ1-3, reads DGGITQSPKYLFRKEGQNVTLSCEQNLNHDAMYWYRQDPGQGLRLIYYSQIVNDFQKGDIAEGYSVSREKKESFPLTVTSAQKNPTAFYLCASSDRNSGNTIYFGEGSWLTVV.

The J gene is TRBJ1-4, the V gene TRBV7-8; unclear D gene. The germline CDR1 and CDR2 sequences are SGHVS and FQNEAQ. The CDR3 runs 14 residues. With 5 bases removed from V and 7 bases from J, the gap between germline ends came to 14 bases. The CDR3 DNA follows: TGTGCCAGCAGCACCCAAGTTCACGGTGAAAAACTGTTTTTT. The encoded protein is CASSTQVHGEKLFF. Looking up the rest from reference TRBV7-8 and TRBJ1-4 gives the full variable domain: GAGVSQSPRYKVAKRGQDVALRCDPISGHVSLFWYQQALGQGPEFLTYFQNEAQLDKSGLPSDRFFAERPEGSVSTLKIQRTQQEDSAVYLCASSTQVHGEKLFFGSGTQLSVL.

The rearrangement links TRBV23-1 to TRBJ1-5, with TRBD1 identical over 9 bases. TRBV23-1 is an ORF; its function is uncertain. This CDR3 has 19 residues. After removal of 3 bases from V and 2 bases from J, the junction contained 14 bases not matched to a gene. CDR3 nucleotides: TGCGCCAGCAGTCACCCGGGGGGGGACAGGGTGTATGGCAATCAGCCCCAGCATTTT. Its translation is CASSHPGGDRVYGNQPQHF.

The V and J genes are TRBV2 and TRBJ1-5; maybe TRBD1 (6 bases). Per the germline V gene, CDR1 is SNHLY and CDR2 is FYNNEI. V lost 5 bases, J lost 9 bases, and 20 bases lay in between. CDR3 length: 15 residues. The CDR3 loop is CASSLSGTNLRPQHF. CDR3 DNA sequence: TGTGCCAGCAGTCTTTCCGGGACAAACCTCCGGCCCCAGCATTTT.

The V call is TRBV24-1, the J call TRBJ1-1; tentative D call: TRBD1 (6 bases). This CDR3 region has 13 residues. Germline CDR1 and CDR2: KGHDR and SFDVKD. The V end was cut by 9 bases, the J end by 1 base, with 11 bases between. DNA of the CDR3: TGTGCCACCCGGGACACCTCGAACACTGAAGCTTTCTTT. It is translated as CATRDTSNTEAFF.

There are a few counts of this clone. The chain links TRBV5-1 to TRBJ1-1; TRBD1 might be the D (6 bases). This CDR3 region has 13 residues. Germline lookup yields CDR1 SGHRS and CDR2 YFSETQ. The V end lost 5 bases, the J end lost 1 base, and 9 bases lay between the germline ends. The CDR3 nucleotides are TGCGCCAGCAGGGTGACAGGGAACACTGAAGCTTTCTTT. Translation: CASRVTGNTEAFF.

The chain combines TRBV30 with TRBJ1-5; 7 nucleotides align to TRBD1. Germline CDR1 and CDR2: GTSNPN and SVGIG (reference sequence). Trimming took 3 bases from V and 6 from J; bases not matched to a gene: 2. The CDR3 extends over 12 amino acids. CDR3 loop: CAWSRGSQPQHF. The CDR3 nucleotides are TGTGCCTGGAGCAGGGGGAGTCAGCCCCAGCATTTT.

V is TRBV5-1 and J is TRBJ1-2, with D tentatively TRBD1 (6 bases). Looked up from germline, CDR1 is SGHRS and CDR2 is YFSETQ. V lost 2 bases and J lost 6, with 20 bases in between. The CDR3 consists of 16 residues. As DNA, the CDR3 is TGCGCCAGCAGCTTACTACCACAGGGAGCTGGAGATGGCTACACCTTC. This codes for CASSLLPQGAGDGYTF. Drawing the rest from reference TRBV5-1 and TRBJ1-2, the complete variable domain is KAGVTQTPRYLIKTRGQQVTLSCSPISGHRSVSWYQQTPGQGLQFLFEYFSETQRNKGNFPGRFSGRQFSNSRSEMNVSTLELGDSALYLCASSLLPQGAGDGYTFGSGTRLTVV.

This clone showed up just once. J is TRBJ1-3 and V is TRBV9; no firm D call. The length of the CDR3 is 15 residues. V was pared by 4 bases and J by 0 bases, with 11 bases between. CDR1 and CDR2 from the germline V gene are SGDLS and YYNGEE. The CDR3 DNA reads as TGTGCCAGCAGCTCCCCAGCGGGCTCTGGAAACACCATATATTTT. It yields the protein CASSSPAGSGNTIYF.